These 14 T cell receptor beta chains came from one sample sequenced in a study of molecular identifiers for immune sequencing clone quantification. TCRdb ran MiXCR on the PCR reads and lists one entry per CDR3 protein. The profile shows some 590,000 distinct CDR3 sequences, less than 30% of them singletons. The sample was naive CD8+ T cells from blood, with Jurkat cell RNA spiked in. Described subset: FACS-sorted CD8+CD4-CCR7+CD45RA+ naive T cells. These receptors all come from a human donor in good health. Some libraries in this study had Jurkat cell RNA spiked in.

Turning to this clonotype: At one boundary the junction diverges from the germline segment, which might be a read error. The V gene is TRBV28, the J gene TRBJ2-7; the match to TRBD1 covers 7 bases. The CDR3 contains 14 residues. Germline assignment: CDR1 MDHEN and CDR2 SYDVKM. DNA for the CDR3: TGTGCCGGCAGTTCTCAGGGGGACTCCTACGAGCAGTACTTC. Amino acid sequence: CAGSSQGDSYEQYF.

The V gene is TRBV6-1, the J gene TRBJ1-2; TRBD1 aligns across 9 bases. Looked up from germline, CDR1 is MNHNS and CDR2 is SASEGT. V was clipped by 3 bases and J by 2 bases; unmatched bases: 1. This CDR3 has 14 amino acids. The chain's CDR3 is CASSEGQGNYGYTF. The CDR3 region has the DNA TGTGCCAGCAGTGAGGGACAGGGCAACTATGGCTACACCTTC.

This clonotype was seen a few times. With a much larger clone just one base away, this may be a read error. The chain has TRBV7-2 and TRBJ1-5, with a tentative D call TRBD1 (6 bases). This CDR3 is built from 16 residues. CDR1 is SGHTA and CDR2 is FQGNSA in the germline V gene. The CDR3 sequence is CASSVTGYNSNQPRHF. For the CDR3, the DNA is TGTGCCAGCAGCGTGACAGGATACAATAGCAATCAGCCCCGGCATTTT.

Regarding this clonotype: One base away lies a much larger clone, so this may be a sequencing read error. The chain combines TRBV20-1 with TRBJ2-7; a possible D gene is TRBD1 (7 bases). Germline V gene lookup returns CDR1 DFQATT and CDR2 SNEGSKA (reference sequence). Trimming left V 5 bases short and J 0 bases short, with 14 bases between. The CDR3 length is 14 residues. The CDR3 loop is CSAGGTVTSYEQYF. Here the CDR3 DNA reads TGCAGTGCTGGAGGGACAGTTACCTCCTACGAGCAGTACTTC.

As for this clonotype: A single base separates this from a much larger clone, so it may be a read error. The gene calls are TRBV7-9 and TRBJ2-3; D remains ambiguous. This CDR3 spans 12 amino acids. The germline gives CDR1 SEHNR, CDR2 FQNEAQ (reference sequence). The CDR3, as DNA: TGTGCCGGCAGCTCCTACGGGGATACGCAGTATTTT. Translating gives CAGSSYGDTQYF.

A word on this clonotype: This sequence may be a read error, since a much larger clone differs from it by one base. The chain carries TRBV3-1 and TRBJ2-1; 7 bases fit TRBD1. Germline CDR1 LGHDT, CDR2 YNNKEL (reference sequence). With V trimmed by 1 base and J by 8 bases, 11 bases remained unmatched. CDR3 length: 16 amino acids. CDR3 sequence (DNA): TGTGCCAGCAGCCAAGTTCGGGACAGCCCCCTTGATGAGCAGTTCTTC. Its translation is CASSQVRDSPLDEQFF.

This clonotype was seen repeatedly, ten times or more. The rearrangement links TRBV5-6 to TRBJ2-7; D gene uncertain. Germline V lookup: CDR1 SGHDT, CDR2 YYEEEE. The CDR3 is 13 amino acids. V was pared by 4 bases and J by 2 bases, with 10 bases between. The chain's CDR3 is CASSPRIAYEQYF. The CDR3 DNA sequence: TGTGCCAGCAGCCCACGGATCGCCTACGAGCAGTACTTC.

This clonotype turned up a few times. CDR3 loop: CATSRDPFGGATDTQYF. The CDR3 DNA follows: TGTGCCACCAGCAGAGACCCGTTCGGGGGGGCGACAGATACGCAGTATTTT. The rearrangement uses TRBV15 and TRBJ2-3, with TRBD2 matching 8 bases. With V trimmed by 0 bases and J by 3 bases, 8 bases remained unmatched. There are 17 residues in the CDR3. Per the germline V gene, CDR1 is LNHNV and CDR2 is YYDKDF (reference sequence).

On this clonotype itself: A much larger clone lies one base from this, so it may be a read error. The chain carries TRBV11-2 and TRBJ2-1; the match to TRBD1 covers 9 bases. Looked up from germline, CDR1 is SGHAT and CDR2 is FQNNGV. The CDR3 consists of 15 residues. The CDR3 protein is CASSLVGQGMSEQLF. CDR3 sequence (DNA): TGTGCCAGCAGCTTAGTCGGACAGGGGATGTCTGAGCAGTTATTC.

This clonotype was found a few times. The chain has TRBV24-1 and TRBJ2-7; 9 bases are a match to TRBD1. Germline CDR1 and CDR2: KGHDR and SFDVKD. The CDR3 totals 16 residues. Unmatched junction bases numbered 8, after V lost 4 bases and J lost 2 bases. CDR3 in DNA: TGTGCCACCAGTGAATATCGGGACAGGGTAACCTACGAGCAGTACTTC. Translated: CATSEYRDRVTYEQYF.

Many counts were recorded for this clonotype. Germline and junction disagree at one end, which may indicate a read error. The V gene is TRBV7-2, the J gene TRBJ1-1, with no clear D. The CDR3 contains 12 residues. Germline lookup yields CDR1 SGHTA and CDR2 FQGNSA. The CDR3, as DNA: TGTGCCAGCAGCTTGGTCGGACCTGACGCTTTCTTT. Amino acid sequence: CASSLVGPDAFF.

Ten or more counts support this clonotype. This chain links TRBV20-1 with TRBJ2-7; TRBD1 matches at 7 bases. The V gene end was trimmed by 3 bases and the J gene end by 3 bases; junction bases not matched to a gene: 8. There are 14 residues in the CDR3. Germline loops: CDR1 DFQATT, CDR2 SNEGSKA (reference sequence). DNA of the CDR3: TGCAGTGCTAGGCCCCCGGACAGGATCTACGAGCAGTACTTC. Its protein product is CSARPPDRIYEQYF.

The chain has TRBV15 and TRBJ1-6, with D uncertain. Looked up from germline, CDR1 is LNHNV and CDR2 is YYDKDF (reference sequence). This CDR3 is built from 14 residues. V gave up 1 base and J gave up 4 bases, with 5 bases separating them. The CDR3 DNA reads as TGTGCCACCAGCAGAGCCCAGTATAATTCACCCCTCCACTTT. Amino acids: CATSRAQYNSPLHF.

The V and J genes are TRBV6-5 and TRBJ2-2; no clear D gene. The CDR3 covers 13 residues. Trimming left V 0 bases short and J 7 bases short, with 6 bases between. The germline V gene encodes CDR1 MNHEY and CDR2 SVGAGI. In DNA, the CDR3 is TGTGCCAGCAGTTACTCGATTGGCGGGGAGCTGTTTTTT. Translated: CASSYSIGGELFF.